Sequencing of this TCR beta chain was carried out in a study of CXCR3-negative and CXCR3-positive naive CD8 T cells. A remark on this clonotype: Its antigen is as yet unknown.

General study results and limits: Cryopreservation partially decreased CXCR3 expression, and most assays used fresh PBMCs. In CXCR3-positive naive cells, the TRB CDR3s were more hydrophobic than in CXCR3-negative naive cells.

TRB cDNA was prepared as libraries by UMI-labeled 5' RACE. For each CDR3 protein, TCRdb gives one entry from its re-call of the 5' RACE reads, without DNA. The sample table sets out 120,000 to 150,000 distinct CDR3 sequences. This TCR derives from a human donor in good health. Some clones in this sample may be carry-over from other donors' samples. Sequences were obtained from naive CXCR3+ CD8+ T cells from blood. The subset: CD45RO-CCR7+CD27+CD95- naive CD8+ T cells expressing CXCR3 (TNR3+).

The chain's CDR3 is CASSLSRGGLGSEQFF. This chain uses TRBV7-9 with TRBJ2-1; TCRdb reports TRBD1, a call that lacks DNA to check it against. Germline loops: CDR1 SEHNR, CDR2 FQNEAQ (reference sequence). CDR3 length: 16 residues.